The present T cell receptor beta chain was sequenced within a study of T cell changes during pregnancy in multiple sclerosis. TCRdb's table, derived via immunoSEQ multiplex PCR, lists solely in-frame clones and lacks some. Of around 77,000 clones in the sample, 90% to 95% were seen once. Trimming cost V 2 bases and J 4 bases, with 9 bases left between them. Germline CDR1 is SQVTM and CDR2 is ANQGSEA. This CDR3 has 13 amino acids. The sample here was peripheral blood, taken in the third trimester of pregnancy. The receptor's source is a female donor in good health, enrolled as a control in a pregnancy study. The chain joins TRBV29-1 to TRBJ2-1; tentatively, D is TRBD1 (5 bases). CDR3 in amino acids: CSVEKDSYNEQFF. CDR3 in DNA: TGCAGCGTTGAAAAAGACAGTTACAATGAGCAGTTCTTC.